The clone carrying this TCR beta chain came up a few times. Its antigen is currently unknown. TCRdb recomputed calls from the 5' RACE reads with MiXCR, one row per CDR3 protein. The table has about 690,000 distinct CDR3 sequences, roughly 6% seen once. There are 12 residues in the CDR3. Trimming removed 8 bases from V and 3 bases from J, with 9 bases in between. Germline loops: CDR1 SEHNR, CDR2 FQNEAQ (reference sequence). The data were obtained in a study of identical twins. Whole-study findings and limits: For out-of-frame beta sequences, excess twin sharing was weaker.

Among all donors, each was a healthy Caucasian. The sequenced sample consisted of naive T cells sorted from blood. The chain couples TRBV7-9 to TRBJ2-3; perhaps D is TRBD1 or TRBD2 (6 bases each). The sequence was obtained from a young man in good health. CDR3 DNA: TGTGCCAGCGAGGGGGGAACAGATACGCAGTATTTT. Encoded protein: CASEGGTDTQYF.